The next 16 T cell receptor beta chains were all read from a single sample in a study of control samples from healthy donors and cancer patients. The method was immunoSEQ multiplex PCR; TCRdb's version includes in-frame clones alone and lacks a portion of them. The sample consists of fewer than 45,000 clones, 85% to 95% of them appearing once. The specimen was PBMCs. The receptors were sampled from a woman aged 40-49 years with head and neck cancer.

The chain uses TRBV12-3 or TRBV12-4 and TRBJ2-1; D is ambiguous. The CDR3 is 11 amino acids. V gave up 1 base and J gave up 10 bases, with 5 bases separating them. The CDR3 sequence is CASSLGEEQFF. Written as DNA, the CDR3 is TGTGCCAGCAGTTTAGGTGAGGAGCAGTTCTTC.

The chain carries TRBV5-4 and TRBJ1-2; D is unclear. The CDR3 is 13 amino acids. Germline values: CDR1 SGHNT, CDR2 YYREEE (reference sequence). V lost 4 bases and J 5 bases, leaving 12 bases between the germline ends. CDR3 protein: CASSLSAQYGYTF. In DNA, the CDR3 is TGTGCCAGCAGCCTCAGCGCCCAATATGGCTACACCTTC.

The V call is TRBV11-2, the J call TRBJ1-3, with D unclear. In germline, CDR1 is SGHAT, CDR2 FQNNGV. This CDR3 is built from 16 residues. Trimming took 2 bases from V and 2 from J, leaving 13 bases between them. The CDR3 loop reads CASSLRSRRAGNTIYF. Written as DNA, the CDR3 is TGTGCCAGCAGCTTAAGGAGTCGGCGGGCTGGAAACACCATATATTTT.

J is TRBJ1-1 and V is TRBV12-3 or TRBV12-4, with D possibly matching TRBD1 (5 bases). V was clipped by 1 base and J by 5 bases, with 8 bases between them. The CDR3 length is 13 residues. The CDR3 protein is CASSLVGGTEAFF. The CDR3 coding sequence is TGTGCCAGCAGTTTAGTTGGGGGTACTGAAGCTTTCTTT.

The CDR3 coding sequence is TGTGCCAGCAGTGATCTCAGGGTGAACAATGAGCAGTTCTTC. It is translated as CASSDLRVNNEQFF. The V and J genes are TRBV2 and TRBJ2-1; D is perhaps TRBD1 (5 bases). Looked up from germline, CDR1 is SNHLY and CDR2 is FYNNEI. Trimming took off 3 bases at V and 5 bases at J, with 11 bases between the two ends. CDR3 length: 14 amino acids.

This chain connects TRBV5-4 to TRBJ1-1; 7 bases fit TRBD1. This CDR3 has 13 residues. Germline CDR1 reads SGHNT; CDR2 reads YYREEE (reference sequence). Germline trimming cut 1 base from V and 7 bases from J; bases unmatched to any gene: 4. CDR3 coding DNA: TGTGCCAGCAGCTTGCGCGCAGGGGGTGAAGCTTTCTTT. This encodes CASSLRAGGEAFF.

This chain uses TRBV7-7 with TRBJ1-1; D is unresolved. Trimming removed 5 bases from V and 3 bases from J, with 10 bases in between. Germline V gene lookup returns CDR1 SSHAT and CDR2 FNYEAQ (reference sequence). The CDR3 is made up of 13 amino acids. CDR3 protein: CASSPLRDTEAFF. CDR3 nucleotides: TGTGCCAGCAGCCCCCTTAGGGACACTGAAGCTTTCTTT. The variable domain in full, with the rest retrieved from reference TRBV7-7 and TRBJ1-1, is GAGVSQSPRYKVTKRGQDVTLRCDPISSHATLYWYQQALGQGPEFLTYFNYEAQPDKSGLPSDRFSAERPEGSISTLTIQRTEQRDSAMYRCASSPLRDTEAFFGQGTRLTVV.

A remark on this clone: Within the sample, other DNA sequences also encode this same CDR3. The CDR3 region is CASSLEGHTGGELFF. The CDR3 DNA follows: TGCGCCAGCAGCTTGGAGGGGCACACCGGGGGGGAGCTGTTTTTT. This chain links TRBV5-1 with TRBJ2-2; D might be TRBD1 (5 bases). The germline CDR1 and CDR2 sequences are SGHRS and YFSETQ. This CDR3 has 15 residues. V gave up 0 bases and J gave up 8 bases, with 14 bases separating them.

The rearrangement joins TRBV7-9 to TRBJ2-1, with 10 bases fitting TRBD1. Unmatched junction bases numbered 12, after V lost 4 bases and J lost 6 bases. Looked up from germline, CDR1 is SEHNR and CDR2 is FQNEAQ (reference sequence). This CDR3 contains 17 residues. The CDR3 sequence is CASSSTPGTGAFNEQFF. For the CDR3, the DNA is TGTGCCAGCAGCTCGACCCCGGGGACAGGGGCGTTCAATGAGCAGTTCTTC.

The gene calls are TRBV5-1 and TRBJ2-3; D may be TRBD2 (6 bases). V was clipped by 0 bases and J by 4 bases, with 15 bases between them. CDR3 length: 16 residues. Germline V lookup: CDR1 SGHRS, CDR2 YFSETQ. The CDR3 region has the DNA TGCGCCAGCAGCTTGGGTATTGGCGGGACCCCAGATACGCAGTATTTT. Amino acid sequence: CASSLGIGGTPDTQYF. Full variable domain (rest looked up from reference TRBV5-1 and TRBJ2-3): KAGVTQTPRYLIKTRGQQVTLSCSPISGHRSVSWYQQTPGQGLQFLFEYFSETQRNKGNFPGRFSGRQFSNSRSEMNVSTLELGDSALYLCASSLGIGGTPDTQYFGPGTRLTVL.

V and J are TRBV19 and TRBJ1-3; D ambiguous. The germline CDR1 and CDR2 sequences are LNHDA and SQIVND (reference sequence). V lost 0 bases and J 0 bases, leaving 9 bases between the germline ends. This CDR3 has 16 amino acids. The CDR3 loop reads CASSIDGSFSGNTIYF. The DNA of the CDR3 is TGTGCCAGTAGTATAGATGGCAGTTTCTCTGGAAACACCATATATTTT.

V usage is TRBV23-1 and J usage is TRBJ2-7; 8 bases map to TRBD1. TRBV23-1 is an ORF; its function is uncertain. Losses at the gene ends were 2 bases for V and 4 bases for J; bases not matched to a gene: 16. The CDR3 totals 18 residues. CDR3 loop: CASSQPNPPGQGVYEQYF. Here the CDR3 DNA reads TGCGCCAGCAGTCAACCAAACCCTCCCGGACAGGGCGTATACGAGCAGTACTTC.

This sequence joins TRBV3-1 (or the pseudogene TRBV3-2) and TRBJ2-7, with D maybe TRBD2 (6 bases). The CDR3 is made up of 14 amino acids. V was trimmed by 4 bases and J by 3 bases, leaving 13 bases between them. CDR1 LGHDT and CDR2 YNNKEL come from the germline V gene (reference sequence). CDR3 loop: CASSPPGSIYEQYF. The DNA for the CDR3 is TGTGCCAGCAGCCCCCCCGGGAGTATCTACGAGCAGTACTTC.

The CDR3 here is CASSPGGTPHSYEQYF. CDR3 DNA sequence: TGTGCCAGCAGTCCGGGGGGGACACCCCACTCCTACGAGCAGTACTTC. The chain uses TRBV28 and TRBJ2-7, with 8 bases that match TRBD2. The trim removed 5 bases at V and 0 bases at J, leaving 9 bases unmatched. The CDR3 is 16 residues long. The V gene's germline CDR1 is MDHEN and CDR2 SYDVKM.

The gene calls are TRBV6-5 and TRBJ1-3; D is ambiguous. This CDR3 comprises 14 residues. CDR1 is MNHEY, CDR2 SVGAGI, per germline. V was trimmed by 4 bases and J by 4 bases, leaving 11 bases between them. CDR3 in amino acids: CASSSSSQGNTIYF. CDR3 nucleotides: TGTGCCAGCAGTTCCTCATCACAGGGAAACACCATATATTTT.

This clone was picked up one time. This chain connects TRBV12-5 to TRBJ1-5, with 8 bases matching TRBD1. J lost 7 bases, V lost 0 bases, and 11 bases had no gene match. CDR3 size: 17 residues. Germline V gene data show CDR1 as LGHNT and CDR2 as FRNRAP. CDR3 DNA: TGTGCTAGTGGTTTGGTAGTAAGGACAGGGCGAGAACAGCCCCAGCATTTT. Its protein is CASGLVVRTGREQPQHF.